This TCR beta chain originates from a study of OX40 agonist ivuxolimab in advanced cancers. Study summary: The study treated patients with ivuxolimab, an agonistic anti-OX40 (CD134) antibody. Patients were dosed intravenously with ivuxolimab at 0.01 to 10 mg/kg every 2 weeks. The study, taken as a whole, reports: Clonal expansion among partial responders at 0.1-3.0 mg/kg ranked near the lowest.

This clone was seen a few times. Its target is unknown. Here immunoSEQ multiplex PCR was the method, and the copy in TCRdb shows in-frame clones only, minus some. The table records about 23,000 clones, approximately 77% of them present only once. The germline CDR1 and CDR2 sequences are SGHTA and FQGTGA. J lost 6 bases, V lost 5 bases, and 9 bases had no gene match. The CDR3 length is 15 residues. The sequence came from an adult with an advanced solid tumor such as melanoma, head and neck, liver or kidney cancer. Sample: CD4+ or CD8+ T cells sorted from blood, taken in a trial of the OX40 agonist ivuxolimab. This chain joins TRBV7-3 and TRBJ2-2; 7 bases map to TRBD1. CDR3 bases: TGTGCCAGCAGCCTACAGGGGTCGGATGCCGGGGAGCTGTTTTTT. This encodes CASSLQGSDAGELFF.